This T cell receptor (beta chain) was sequenced during a study of blood T cell repertoires in COVID-19. Study as a whole: Sources were T cells, B-cell-depleted T cells, or PBMCs; the material itself was cDNA or gDNA.

CDR3 length: 15 amino acids. Trimming pared 2 bases from V and 3 bases from J, leaving 13 bases between. The germline V gene encodes CDR1 SEHNR and CDR2 FQNEAQ (reference sequence). Data came from immunoSEQ multiplex PCR; TCRdb stores just in-frame clones and leaves some out. The sample yields roughly 280,000 clones, 70% to 90% seen once. The TCR originated in an older woman with acute or convalescent COVID-19. The V and J genes are TRBV7-9 and TRBJ1-1; a weak D match, TRBD1 (5 bases). The source material was peripheral blood. CDR3 in amino acids: CASSLLQGTDTEAFF. CDR3 nucleotides: TGTGCCAGCAGCTTACTCCAGGGCACAGACACTGAAGCTTTCTTT.